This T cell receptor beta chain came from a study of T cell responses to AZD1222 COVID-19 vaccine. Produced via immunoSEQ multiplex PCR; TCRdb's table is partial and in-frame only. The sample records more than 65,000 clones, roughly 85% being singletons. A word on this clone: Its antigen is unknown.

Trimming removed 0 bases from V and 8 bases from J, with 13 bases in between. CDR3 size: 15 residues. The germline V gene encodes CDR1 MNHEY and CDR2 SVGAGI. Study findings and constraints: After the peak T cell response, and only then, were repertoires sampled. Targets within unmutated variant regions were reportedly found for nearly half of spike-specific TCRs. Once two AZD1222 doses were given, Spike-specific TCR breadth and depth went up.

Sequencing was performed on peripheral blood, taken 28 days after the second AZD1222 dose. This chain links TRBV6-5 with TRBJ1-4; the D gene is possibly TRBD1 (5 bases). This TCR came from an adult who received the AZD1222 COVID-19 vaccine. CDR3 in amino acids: CASSYSGQGSEKLFF. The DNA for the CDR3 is TGTGCCAGCAGTTACTCTGGTCAGGGTAGCGAAAAACTGTTTTTT.